This T cell receptor (beta chain) appears in the sequencing data of a study of cytomegalovirus exposure and HLA in healthy donors. Both 60 Vbeta primers and 13 Jbeta primers went into the PCR. Only in-frame clones appear in the TCRdb table, and some are missing; sequencing was by immunoSEQ multiplex PCR. The table lists about 55,000 clones, 75% to 80% of them singletons. Germline assignment: CDR1 MDHEN and CDR2 SYDVKM. The V gene lost 3 bases and the J gene lost 5 bases, with 14 bases spanning the gap. The CDR3 extends over 14 amino acids. This sequence was found in a female donor in good health and CMV-seronegative. The chain couples TRBV28 to TRBJ2-7; D is perhaps TRBD2 (5 bases). The specimen sequenced was PBMCs. CDR3 loop: CASSFDVSVDEQYF. Written as DNA, the CDR3 is TGTGCCAGCAGTTTTGATGTTAGCGTGGACGAGCAGTACTTC.